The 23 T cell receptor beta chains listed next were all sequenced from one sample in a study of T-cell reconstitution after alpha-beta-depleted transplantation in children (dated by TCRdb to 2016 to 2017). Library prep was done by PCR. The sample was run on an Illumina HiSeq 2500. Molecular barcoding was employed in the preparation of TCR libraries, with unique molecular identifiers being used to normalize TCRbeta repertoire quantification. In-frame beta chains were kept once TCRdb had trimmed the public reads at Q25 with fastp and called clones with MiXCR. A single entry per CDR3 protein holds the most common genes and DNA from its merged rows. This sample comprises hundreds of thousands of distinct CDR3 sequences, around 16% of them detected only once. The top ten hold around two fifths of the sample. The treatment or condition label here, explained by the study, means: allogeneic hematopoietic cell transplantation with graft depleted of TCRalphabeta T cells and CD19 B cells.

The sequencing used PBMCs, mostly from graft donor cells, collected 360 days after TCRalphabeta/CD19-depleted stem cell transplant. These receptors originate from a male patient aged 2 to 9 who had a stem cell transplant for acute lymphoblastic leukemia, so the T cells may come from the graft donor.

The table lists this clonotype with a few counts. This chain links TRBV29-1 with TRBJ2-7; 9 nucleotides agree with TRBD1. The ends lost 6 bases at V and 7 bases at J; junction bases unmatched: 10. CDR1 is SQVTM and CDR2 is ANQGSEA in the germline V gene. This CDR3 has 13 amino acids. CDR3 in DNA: TGCAGCGTGCGACAGGGGGTCCGGGGGGAGCAGTACTTC. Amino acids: CSVRQGVRGEQYF.

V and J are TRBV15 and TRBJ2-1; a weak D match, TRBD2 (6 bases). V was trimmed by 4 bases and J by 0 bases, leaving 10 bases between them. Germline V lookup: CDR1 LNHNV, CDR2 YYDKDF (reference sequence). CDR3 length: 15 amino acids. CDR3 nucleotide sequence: TGTGCCACCAGCACTAGCGCCGGCTCCTACAATGAGCAGTTCTTC. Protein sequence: CATSTSAGSYNEQFF.

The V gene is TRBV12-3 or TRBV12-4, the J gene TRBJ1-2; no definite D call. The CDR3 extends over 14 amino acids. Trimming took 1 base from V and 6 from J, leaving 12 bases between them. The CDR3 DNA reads TGTGCCAGCAGTTTAGGCGGTATGGGAAATGGCTACACCTTC. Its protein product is CASSLGGMGNGYTF.

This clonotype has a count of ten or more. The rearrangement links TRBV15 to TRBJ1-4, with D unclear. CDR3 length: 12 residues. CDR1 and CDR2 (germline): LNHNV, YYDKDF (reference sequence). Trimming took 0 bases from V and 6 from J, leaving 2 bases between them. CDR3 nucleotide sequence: TGTGCCACCAGCAGAGATCATGAAAAACTGTTTTTT. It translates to CATSRDHEKLFF.

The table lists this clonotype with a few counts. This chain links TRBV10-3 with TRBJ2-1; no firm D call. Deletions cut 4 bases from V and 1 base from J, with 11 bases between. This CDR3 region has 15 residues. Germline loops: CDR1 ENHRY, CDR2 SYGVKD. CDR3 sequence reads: CAISALSLSYNEQFF. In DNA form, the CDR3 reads TGTGCCATCAGTGCGTTGAGTTTGTCCTACAATGAGCAGTTCTTC.

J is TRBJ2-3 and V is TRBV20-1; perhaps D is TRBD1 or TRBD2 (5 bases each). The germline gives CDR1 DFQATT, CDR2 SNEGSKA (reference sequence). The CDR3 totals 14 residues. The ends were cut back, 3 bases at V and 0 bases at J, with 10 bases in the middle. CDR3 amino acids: CSARGDVSTDTQYF. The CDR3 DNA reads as TGCAGTGCTAGGGGGGACGTAAGCACAGATACGCAGTATTTT.

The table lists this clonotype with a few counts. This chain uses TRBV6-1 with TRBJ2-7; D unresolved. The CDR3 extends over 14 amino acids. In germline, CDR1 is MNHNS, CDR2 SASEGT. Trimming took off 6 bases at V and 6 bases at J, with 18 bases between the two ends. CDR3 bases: TGTGCCAGCAGCATGGCTTATGGGATGGGCGAGCAGTACTTC. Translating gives CASSMAYGMGEQYF.

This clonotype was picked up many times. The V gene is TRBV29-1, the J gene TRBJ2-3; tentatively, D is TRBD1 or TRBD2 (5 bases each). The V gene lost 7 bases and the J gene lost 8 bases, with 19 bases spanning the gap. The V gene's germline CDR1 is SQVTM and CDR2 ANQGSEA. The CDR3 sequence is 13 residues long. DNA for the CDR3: TGCAGCGGAGGGACGGTGGTTGTCGGTACGCAGTATTTT. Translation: CSGGTVVVGTQYF.

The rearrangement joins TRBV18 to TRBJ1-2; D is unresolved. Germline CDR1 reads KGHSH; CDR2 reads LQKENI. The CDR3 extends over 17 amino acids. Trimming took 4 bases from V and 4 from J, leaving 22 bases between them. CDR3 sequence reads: CASSQLLSSAKGYGYTF. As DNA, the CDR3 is TGTGCCAGCTCACAGCTTCTTAGTTCCGCGAAGGGCTATGGCTACACCTTC.

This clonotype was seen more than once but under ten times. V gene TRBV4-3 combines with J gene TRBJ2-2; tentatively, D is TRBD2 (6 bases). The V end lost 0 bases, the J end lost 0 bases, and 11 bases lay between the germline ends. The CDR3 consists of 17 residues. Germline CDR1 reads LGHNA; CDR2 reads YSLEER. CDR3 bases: TGCGCCAGCAGCCAAGATCCGGAGGGGCCGAACACCGGGGAGCTGTTTTTT. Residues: CASSQDPEGPNTGELFF.

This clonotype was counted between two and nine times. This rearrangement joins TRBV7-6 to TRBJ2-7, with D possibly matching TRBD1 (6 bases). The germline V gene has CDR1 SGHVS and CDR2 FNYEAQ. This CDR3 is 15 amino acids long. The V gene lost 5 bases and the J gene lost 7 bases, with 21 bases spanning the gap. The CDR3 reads CASSPGQTRVAEQYF. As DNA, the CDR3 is TGTGCCAGCAGCCCAGGACAGACTCGGGTTGCGGAGCAGTACTTC.

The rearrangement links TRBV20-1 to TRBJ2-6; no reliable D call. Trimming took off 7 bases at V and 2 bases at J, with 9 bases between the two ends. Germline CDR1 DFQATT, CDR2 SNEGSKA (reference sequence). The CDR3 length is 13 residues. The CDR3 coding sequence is TGCAGTGTTGTTCTCCCTGGGGCCAACGTCCTGACTTTC. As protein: CSVVLPGANVLTF.

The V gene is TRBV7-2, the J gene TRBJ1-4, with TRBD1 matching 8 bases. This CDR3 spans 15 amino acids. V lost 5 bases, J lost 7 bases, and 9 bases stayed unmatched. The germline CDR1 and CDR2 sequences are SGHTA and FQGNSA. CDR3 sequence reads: CASSQQTGESEKLFF. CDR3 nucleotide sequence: TGTGCCAGCAGCCAACAGACAGGGGAGAGTGAAAAACTGTTTTTT.

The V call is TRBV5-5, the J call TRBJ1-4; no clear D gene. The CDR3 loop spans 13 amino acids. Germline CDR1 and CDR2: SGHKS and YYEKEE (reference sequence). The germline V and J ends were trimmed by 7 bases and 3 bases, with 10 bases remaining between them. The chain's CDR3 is CASALVPNEKLFF. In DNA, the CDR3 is TGTGCCAGCGCCCTAGTTCCTAATGAAAAACTGTTTTTT.

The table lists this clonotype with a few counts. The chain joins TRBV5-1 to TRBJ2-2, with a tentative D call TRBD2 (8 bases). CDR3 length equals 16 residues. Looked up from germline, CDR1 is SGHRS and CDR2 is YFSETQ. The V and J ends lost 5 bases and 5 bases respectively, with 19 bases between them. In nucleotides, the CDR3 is TGCGCCAGCAGGTTTAGCGGGACAGCGGGTACCGGGGAGCTGTTTTTT. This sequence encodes CASRFSGTAGTGELFF.

In DNA, the CDR3 is TGCAGTGCTAGAGATTACAGGGGTAAAGAAAAACTGTTTTTT. It is translated as CSARDYRGKEKLFF. The chain has TRBV20-1 and TRBJ1-4, with TRBD1 matching 7 bases. Trimming cost V 0 bases and J 8 bases; bases outside gene matches: 6. Germline-derived CDR1 and CDR2 are DFQATT and SNEGSKA (reference sequence). The CDR3 sequence is 14 residues long.

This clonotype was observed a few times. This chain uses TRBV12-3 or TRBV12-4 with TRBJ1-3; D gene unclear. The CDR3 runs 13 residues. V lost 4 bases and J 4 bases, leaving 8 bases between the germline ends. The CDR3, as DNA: TGTGCCAGCAGTTCCACTAACGGAAACACCATATATTTT. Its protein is CASSSTNGNTIYF.

DNA for the CDR3: TGTGCCAGCAGCGCAGACAGGGGGCGTGAGGCCGGGGAGCTGTTTTTT. It translates to CASSADRGREAGELFF. The V and J genes are TRBV9 and TRBJ2-2, with TRBD1 matching 10 bases. The CDR3 sequence is 16 residues long. J was trimmed by 6 bases and V by 3 bases; bases with no gene match: 8. Germline V gives CDR1 SGDLS, CDR2 YYNGEE.

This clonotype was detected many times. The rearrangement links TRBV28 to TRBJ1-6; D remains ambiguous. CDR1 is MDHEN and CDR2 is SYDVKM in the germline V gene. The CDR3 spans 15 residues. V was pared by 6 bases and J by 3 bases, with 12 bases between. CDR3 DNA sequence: TGTGCCAGCAGCACAAGACCGAGCTATAATTCACCCCTCCACTTT. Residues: CASSTRPSYNSPLHF.

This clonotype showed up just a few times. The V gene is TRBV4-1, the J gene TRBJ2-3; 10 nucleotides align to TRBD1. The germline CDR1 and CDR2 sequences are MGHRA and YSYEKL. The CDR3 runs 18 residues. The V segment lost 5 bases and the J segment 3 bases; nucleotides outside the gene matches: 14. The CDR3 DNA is TGCGCCAGCAGCTTGGACAGGGGGAAATGGAAGTGGACAGATACGCAGTATTTT. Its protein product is CASSLDRGKWKWTDTQYF.

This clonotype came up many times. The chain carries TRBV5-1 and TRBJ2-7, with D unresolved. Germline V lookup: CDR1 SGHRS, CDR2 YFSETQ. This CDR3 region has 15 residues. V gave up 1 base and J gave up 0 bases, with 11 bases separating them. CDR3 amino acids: CASSLMGLSSYEQYF. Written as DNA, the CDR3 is TGCGCCAGCAGCTTGATGGGCCTAAGCTCCTACGAGCAGTACTTC.

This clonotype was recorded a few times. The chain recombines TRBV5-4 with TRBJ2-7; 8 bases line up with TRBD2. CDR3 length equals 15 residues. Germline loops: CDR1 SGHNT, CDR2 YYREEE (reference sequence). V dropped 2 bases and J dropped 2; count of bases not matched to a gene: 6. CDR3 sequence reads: CASSLGSGMAYEQYF. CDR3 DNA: TGTGCCAGCAGCTTAGGTAGCGGGATGGCCTACGAGCAGTACTTC.

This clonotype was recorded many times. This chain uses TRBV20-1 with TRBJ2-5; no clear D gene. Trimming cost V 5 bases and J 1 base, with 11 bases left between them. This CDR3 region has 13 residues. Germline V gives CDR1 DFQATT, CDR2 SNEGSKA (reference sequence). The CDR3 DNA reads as TGCAGTGCTCCCAAAGCGTTCCAAGAGACCCAGTACTTC. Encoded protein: CSAPKAFQETQYF.